This T cell receptor (beta chain) stems from a study of T cell repertoires in cytomegalovirus infection. TCRdb reanalysed the reads using MiXCR and keeps one entry per CDR3 protein. Among approximately 76,000 distinct CDR3 sequences listed, around 25% were seen once. Concerning this clonotype itself: The antigen is not known. A single base separates this from a much larger clone, so it may be a read error.

CDR3 length: 15 amino acids. This chain joins TRBV12-3 or TRBV12-4 and TRBJ2-7; D possibly corresponds to TRBD1 (5 bases). The sample was CD8+ T cells from cultured PBMCs, taken from culture after CMV antigen stimulation. The sequence was collected from a human donor in good health (CMV status not recorded). Some clones in this sample may be carry-over from other donors' samples. CDR3 in amino acids: CASSSQQDRAYVQYF. Here the CDR3 DNA reads TGTGCCAGCAGTTCCCAACAAGACAGAGCCTACGTGCAGTACTTC.